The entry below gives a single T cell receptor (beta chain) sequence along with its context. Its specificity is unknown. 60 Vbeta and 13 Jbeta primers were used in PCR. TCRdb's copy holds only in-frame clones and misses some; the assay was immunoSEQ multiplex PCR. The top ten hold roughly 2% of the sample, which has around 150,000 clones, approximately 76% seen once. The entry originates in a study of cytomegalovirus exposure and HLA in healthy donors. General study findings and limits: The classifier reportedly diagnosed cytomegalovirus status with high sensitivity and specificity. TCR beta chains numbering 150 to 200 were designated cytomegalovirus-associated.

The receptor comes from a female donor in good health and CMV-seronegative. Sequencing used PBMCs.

CDR3 sequence (DNA): TGTGCCAGCAGCCAAGATACAGGAGGGTACACAGATACGCAGTATTTT. Its protein is CASSQDTGGYTDTQYF. V usage is TRBV4-2 and J usage is TRBJ2-3, with D tentatively TRBD2 (6 bases). The V gene's germline CDR1 is LGHNA and CDR2 YNFKEQ. This CDR3 has 16 residues. V lost 0 bases and J 2 bases, leaving 12 bases between the germline ends.